The clone carrying this T cell receptor beta chain was counted between two and nine times. What it binds is not known. Per the germline V gene, CDR1 is SGHTA and CDR2 is FQGTGA. CDR3 size: 12 residues. V was shortened by 1 base and J by 7 bases, with 6 bases between the two germline ends. This entry is derived from a study of T-cell memory formation after mild COVID-19. Turning to the study itself: Clustering of TCRs was largely donor specific.

General study results and limits: The appearance of some responding clones in pre-infection memory suggested that cross-reactive memory joined.

TCRdb reanalysed the 5' RACE reads using MiXCR and keeps one entry per CDR3 protein. The sample has almost 250,000 distinct CDR3 sequences, about 16% seen once. The chain is built from TRBV7-3 and TRBJ2-3; D uncertain. This sequence originates from an adult woman who had mild COVID-19 (a few samples of this study predate the infection). Cell type and time point are not known. Input material: PBMCs or a T cell subset sorted from them (not recorded which). CDR3 amino acids: CASSLKSHTQYF. DNA for the CDR3: TGTGCCAGCAGCTTAAAGTCTCATACGCAGTATTTT.